This TCR beta chain was identified during a study of blood T cell repertoires in COVID-19 (dated by TCRdb to 2019 to 2021). Notes on the research overall: Samples covering the acute and convalescent phases of COVID-19 were provided by collaborators in the United States, Italy and Spain. A freely available public database, intended as a resource for researchers studying the immune response to SARS-CoV-2, is where the repertoires were released. Deeply sampled blood TCRbeta repertoires from subjects exposed to, actively infected with, or recovered from COVID-19 were included in the dataset. The sample metadata nearly always contained a de-identified subject ID, COVID-19 status, age in years and sex. The samples were drawn from two sources: the first 160 participants of the ongoing ImmuneRACE study, and 950 to 1,500 subjects contributed by 6 global collaborators. HLA class I and class II types, where available, came from metadata supplied by the sample provider rather than from assay-based typing. The material from the prospective study consisted of cDNA or gDNA derived from T cells, B-cell-depleted T cells, or PBMCs. The investigation overall reported the following: The quantity of clinical and demographic metadata differed by source and by participant and was supplied without curation.

About this clone: This receptor's antigen is unknown. Per-nucleotide qualities are absent, and no much larger clonotype sits a single base away.

V is shortened by 7 bases, J by 10 bases, and the region joining them spans 8 bases. The CDR3 sequence holds 11 residues, the cysteine and phenylalanine included. Left in the record is the CDR3 DNA by itself, 33 bases read in frame from the first base. Based on the germline V gene (reference sequence), the CDR1 and CDR2 sequences are MNHNY and SVGAGI. The immunoSEQ Assay, a bias-controlled multiplex PCR, was used to amplify TCRbeta CDR3 regions from genomic DNA. The authors' pipeline ran thus. Within the assay, amplification of reference gene primers was used to estimate how many nucleated cells each sample contained. Sequence reads were collapsed and filtered to measure the absolute abundance of every unique TCRbeta CDR3 rearrangement. For each sample, productive Simpson clonality was calculated as the square root of Simpson's diversity index across productive rearrangements. The table comes from immuneACCESS by way of TCRdb, which keeps in-frame sequences with V and J called. Part of the clones is missing from these tables; in studies checked, under half for an unresolved V gene and the rest for unknown reasons. V and J calls and clone size come straight from that table; D and trimming were deduced from the DNA. This sample comprises approximately 120,000 clones, over 75% of them detected only once. The top ten clones comprise about 6.6% of the sample.

Whole blood was collected in K2EDTA tubes by collaborating institutions according to the institutions' own protocols. For TCRbeta analysis, collaborators shipped samples in one of three forms: frozen whole blood, isolated PBMCs, or DNA extracted from either of those sample types. This TCR was sampled from a woman in her fifties or sixties with acute or convalescent COVID-19. The material sequenced was peripheral blood. The chain joins TRBV6-6 to TRBJ1-6, with the D gene not clear enough to name. The CDR3 in this case is CASTQSSPLHF. The DNA sequence reads TGTGCCAGCACTCAGTCCTCACCCCTCCACTTT.